This TCR beta chain appears in the sequencing data of a study of cytomegalovirus exposure and HLA in healthy donors. Notes on the study in general: In a later analysis, at a false discovery rate of 0.05, 15,000 to 20,000 TCR beta sequences were associated with HLA alleles. Within the data, a cluster of highly shared sequence variants was likely a sequencing artifact.

The CDR3 sequence is 16 residues long. CDR1 and CDR2 (germline): LNHDA, SQIVND (reference sequence). Trimming shortened V by 0 bases and J by 4 bases, and 10 bases separated the two germline ends. Concerning this clone itself: The antigen remains unidentified.

It was healthy bone marrow donors who served as donors. The PCR had 60 Vbeta and 13 Jbeta primers. The assay was immunoSEQ multiplex PCR, and TCRdb's table has in-frame clones only and misses some. The sample consists of about 160,000 clones, 60% to 85% of them appearing once. The chain carries TRBV19 and TRBJ2-6; maybe TRBD2 (6 bases). Input material: PBMCs. This TCR came from a man in his forties or fifties in good health and CMV-seropositive. CDR3 coding DNA: TGTGCCAGTAGTATAGAGCGGGGATCGGGGGCCAACGTCCTGACTTTC. It yields the protein CASSIERGSGANVLTF.